The 23 T cell receptor beta chains given below trace back to one sample, sequenced in a study of regulatory T cells in long-lasting Graves disease. Arm-PCR of CDR3 regions and iRepertoire HTBI primers were used to build TCR beta libraries. TCRdb re-analysed the multiplex PCR reads in MiXCR, keeping a single row per CDR3 protein. The data show hundreds of thousands of distinct CDR3 sequences, about 32% seen once. Noted time point: persistent/refractory GD, antithyroid drugs over 5 years with positive TRAb. PBMCs provided the RNA from which the TCR library was made. Sequenced here: peripheral blood mononuclear cells (PBMCs), sampled when the disease was refractory, from a patient treated with antithyroid drugs. The origin of the receptors is a female donor with Graves disease.

This clonotype has just a few counts. The J gene is TRBJ2-4, the V gene TRBV2, with D perhaps matching TRBD2 (6 bases). The V gene lost 3 bases and the J gene lost 0 bases, with 12 bases spanning the gap. The CDR3 consists of 16 residues. The germline V gene encodes CDR1 SNHLY and CDR2 FYNNEI. Written as DNA, the CDR3 is TGTGCCAGCAGTGAGTTAGCGGTGCTAGCCAAAAACATTCAGTACTTC. As protein: CASSELAVLAKNIQYF.

V and J are TRBV4-1 and TRBJ1-2; possibly TRBD1 for D (5 bases). The CDR3 has 15 amino acids. The germline V gene has CDR1 MGHRA and CDR2 YSYEKL. The germline V and J ends were trimmed by 0 bases and 6 bases, with 14 bases remaining between them. CDR3 sequence reads: CASSQERGLGDGYTF. The CDR3 DNA follows: TGCGCCAGCAGCCAAGAACGGGGGTTAGGGGATGGCTACACCTTC.

This clonotype was counted between two and nine times. This rearrangement joins TRBV7-2 to TRBJ1-5; D call uncertain. Germline V gene lookup returns CDR1 SGHTA and CDR2 FQGNSA. The V end was cut by 8 bases, the J end by 0 bases, with 8 bases between. There are 13 residues in the CDR3. The CDR3 region is CASGGNSNQPQHF. DNA for the CDR3: TGTGCCAGCGGAGGAAATAGCAATCAGCCCCAGCATTTT.

About this clonotype itself: A junction end diverges from the germline sequence, so it may reflect a read error. CDR3 protein: CASSPGRGLEWSFF. The CDR3 DNA follows: TGTGCCAGCAGCCCGGGCAGGGGGCTGGAATGGTCTTTCTTT. The chain links TRBV5-1 to TRBJ1-1; 8 bases match TRBD1. The CDR3 has 14 residues. Germline V gives CDR1 SGHRS, CDR2 YFSETQ.

This clonotype was observed a few times. The genes are TRBV27 and TRBJ1-1; 7 nucleotides align to TRBD1. Germline V CDR1 and CDR2: MNHEY, SMNVEV (reference sequence). Unmatched junction bases numbered 17, after V lost 3 bases and J lost 4 bases. The CDR3 has 18 amino acids. In DNA form, the CDR3 reads TGTGCCAGCAGTTTCGACAGGGCAACAACGGGGGTGGGCACTGAAGCTTTCTTT. Its translation is CASSFDRATTGVGTEAFF.

This clonotype was detected only a few times. The genes are TRBV29-1 and TRBJ1-5, with a weak D call TRBD1 (6 bases). Germline V gene lookup returns CDR1 SQVTM and CDR2 ANQGSEA. CDR3 size: 13 residues. The germline V and J ends were trimmed by 4 bases and 4 bases, with 11 bases remaining between them. CDR3 sequence (DNA): TGCAGCGTTGGGGGGCCACAAAATCAGCCCCAGCATTTT. Its protein product is CSVGGPQNQPQHF. Variable domain in full (rest from reference TRBV29-1 and TRBJ1-5): SAVISQKPSRDICQRGTSLTIQCQVDSQVTMMFWYRQQPGQSLTLIATANQGSEATYESGFVIDKFPISRPNLTFSTLTVSNMSPEDSSIYLCSVGGPQNQPQHFGDGTRLSIL.

The CDR3 nucleotides read TGCGCCAGCAGCCAAGATGCCCCCGGGACGGTAAGCAATCAGCCCCAGCATTTT. Translating gives CASSQDAPGTVSNQPQHF. The rearrangement joins TRBV4-1 to TRBJ1-5; tentative D call: TRBD1 (5 bases). The V end was cut by 0 bases, the J end by 1 base, with 16 bases between. CDR3 size: 18 residues. From germline, CDR1 is MGHRA and CDR2 YSYEKL.

V gene TRBV7-2 combines with J gene TRBJ2-7, with D possibly matching TRBD2 (5 bases). V lost 2 bases and J lost 3, with 11 bases in between. Germline values: CDR1 SGHTA, CDR2 FQGNSA. The CDR3 sequence is 14 residues long. The CDR3: CASSLSREYYEQYF. In DNA form, the CDR3 reads TGTGCCAGCAGCTTATCGAGGGAATACTACGAGCAGTACTTC.

This clonotype was found many times. The chain combines TRBV27 with TRBJ1-1; 8 bases agree with TRBD1. With 6 bases clipped from V and 1 base from J, the junction kept 4 bases outside the gene matches. This CDR3 comprises 14 residues. Germline-derived CDR1 and CDR2 are MNHEY and SMNVEV (reference sequence). Here the CDR3 reads CASSRQGRNTEAFF. The CDR3 DNA sequence: TGTGCCAGCAGCAGACAGGGGAGGAACACTGAAGCTTTCTTT.

This chain connects TRBV6-2 or TRBV6-3 to TRBJ1-4; the D is unclear. The CDR3 has 14 residues. Germline V gives CDR1 MNHEY, CDR2 SVGEGT. The V end was cut by 0 bases, the J end by 6 bases, with 8 bases between. The chain's CDR3 is CASSYSLRDEKLFF. CDR3 in DNA: TGTGCCAGCAGTTACTCGTTGCGAGATGAAAAACTGTTTTTT.

In the case of this clonotype: One end of the junction fails to match germline, which may point to a read error. The chain carries TRBV19 and TRBJ2-7; TRBD2 matches at 10 bases. Per germline, CDR1 LNHDA and CDR2 SQIVND (reference sequence). There are 14 residues in the CDR3. This chain's CDR3 is CVSSGSGRADAQYF. The CDR3 nucleotides are TGTGTCAGTAGTGGAAGCGGGAGGGCCGATGCGCAGTACTTC.

The chain couples TRBV19 to TRBJ1-2, with D maybe TRBD1 (5 bases). The ends were cut back, 3 bases at V and 12 bases at J, with 14 bases in the middle. Looked up from germline, CDR1 is LNHDA and CDR2 is SQIVND (reference sequence). The CDR3 spans 12 residues. CDR3 loop: CASSIGGEGHTF. The CDR3 coding sequence is TGTGCCAGTAGTATCGGGGGGGAAGGCCACACCTTC.

The chain carries TRBV11-3 and TRBJ2-3; D is ambiguous. The germline V gene has CDR1 SGHNT and CDR2 YENEEA. The CDR3 has 12 residues. V shed 8 bases and J shed 1 base, with 7 bases lying between them. CDR3 loop: CASRDGTDTQYF. The CDR3 DNA reads TGTGCCAGCCGCGATGGCACAGATACGCAGTATTTT.

This clonotype showed up just a few times. The chain's CDR3 is CASSLRQGLRYTF. DNA of the CDR3: TGTGCCAGCAGTTTACGACAGGGTTTACGCTACACCTTC. The V and J genes are TRBV28 and TRBJ1-2; TRBD1 aligns across 7 bases. The CDR3 runs 13 residues. V dropped 2 bases and J dropped 9; count of bases not matched to a gene: 6. CDR1 and CDR2 from the germline V gene are MDHEN and SYDVKM.

In this sample, this clonotype turned up a few times. This chain connects TRBV27 to TRBJ2-4; 7 bases match TRBD1. Looked up from germline, CDR1 is MNHEY and CDR2 is SMNVEV (reference sequence). J lost 5 bases, V lost 2 bases, and 6 bases had no gene match. The CDR3 is 15 amino acids. In nucleotides, the CDR3 is TGTGCCAGCAGTTTAAGGACAGGAACACAAAACATTCAGTACTTC. Protein product: CASSLRTGTQNIQYF.

This chain uses TRBV19 with TRBJ2-5; unclear D gene. Germline V gene data show CDR1 as LNHDA and CDR2 as SQIVND (reference sequence). V lost 1 base to trimming and J lost 2 bases, with 8 bases between them. The CDR3 spans 14 residues. The CDR3: CASSIATKQETQYF. The CDR3 DNA sequence: TGTGCCAGTAGTATAGCCACGAAACAAGAGACCCAGTACTTC.

The rearrangement links TRBV4-1 to TRBJ1-1; D gene uncertain. CDR3 size: 15 residues. Germline-derived CDR1 and CDR2 are MGHRA and YSYEKL. V lost 4 bases to trimming and J lost 0 bases, with 12 bases between them. This CDR3 is CASSRDSNMNTEAFF. DNA of the CDR3: TGCGCCAGCAGCCGCGACTCGAACATGAACACTGAAGCTTTCTTT.

This clonotype was counted a few times. The gene calls are TRBV12-5 and TRBJ1-1, with D possibly being TRBD1 (6 bases). Germline assignment: CDR1 LGHNT and CDR2 FRNRAP. This CDR3 contains 14 residues. V lost 2 bases to trimming and J lost 3 bases, with 10 bases between them. The CDR3 nucleotides are TGTGCTAGTGGTTTGAGGGGGGGCGACACTGAAGCTTTCTTT. It translates to CASGLRGGDTEAFF. The whole variable domain, remainder taken from reference TRBV12-5 and TRBJ1-1, is DARVTQTPRHKVTEMGQEVTMRCQPILGHNTVFWYRQTMMQGLELLAYFRNRAPLDDSGMPKDRFSAEMPDATLATLKIQPSEPRDSAVYFCASGLRGGDTEAFFGQGTRLTVV.

V and J are TRBV30 and TRBJ1-1, with unresolved D. CDR1 is GTSNPN and CDR2 is SVGIG in the germline V gene (reference sequence). The CDR3 consists of 11 residues. CDR3 protein: CAGSSDTEAFF. In DNA form, the CDR3 reads TGTGCTGGAAGCTCCGACACTGAAGCTTTCTTT.

V is TRBV20-1 and J is TRBJ2-7; 7 positions match TRBD2. CDR1 and CDR2 from the germline V gene are DFQATT and SNEGSKA (reference sequence). This CDR3 contains 13 residues. Trimming at V came to 1 base and at J to 4 bases, leaving 4 bases not matched to a gene. CDR3 bases: TGCAGTGCTAGAGGGCTAGCGGTTTACGAGCAGTACTTC. Protein sequence: CSARGLAVYEQYF.

A word on this clonotype: One junction end does not reproduce the germline sequence, and a read error may be involved. The V gene is TRBV2, the J gene TRBJ2-2; 9 bases line up with TRBD1. Germline lookup yields CDR1 SNHLY and CDR2 FYNNEI. The CDR3 covers 15 residues. CDR3 in amino acids: CAGRAGTGFTGELFF. The CDR3 coding sequence is TGTGCCGGCAGAGCCGGGACAGGGTTTACCGGGGAGCTGTTTTTT.

This clonotype was picked up one time. CDR3 in amino acids: CASSPWASGASTDTQYF. CDR3 DNA: TGTGCCAGCAGCCCCTGGGCTAGCGGGGCTAGCACAGATACGCAGTATTTT. The J gene is TRBJ2-3, the V gene TRBV7-9, with 9 bases aligning to TRBD2. The V segment lost 5 bases and the J segment 0 bases; nucleotides outside the gene matches: 9. The CDR3 runs to 17 residues. Germline V gene sequence: CDR1 SEHNR, CDR2 FQNEAQ (reference sequence).

This chain uses TRBV14 with TRBJ1-1; D is undetermined. Germline V gene lookup returns CDR1 SGHDN and CDR2 FVKESK. This CDR3 is built from 17 residues. V was shortened by 1 base and J by 0 bases, with 15 bases between the two germline ends. CDR3 DNA: TGTGCCAGCAGCCAAGTGGGTCCAGGCGAACTGAACACTGAAGCTTTCTTT. Translated: CASSQVGPGELNTEAFF.